This TCR beta chain was obtained from a study of blood T cell repertoires in COVID-19. Turning to the study itself: COVID-19 samples collected from the United States, Italy and Spain covered acute and convalescent phases. PBMCs, B-cell-depleted T cells, or T cells were the source of the cDNA or gDNA that made up the material.

Authors' processing steps: Estimated nucleated cell counts came from reference gene primer amplification. Profiled with immunoSEQ multiplex PCR; TCRdb holds only in-frame clones, not every one. D and trimming were read from the DNA, whereas the V and J calls and clone size are those reported in that table. The table includes tens of thousands of clones, over 75% detected once. V was pared by 6 bases and J by 5 bases, with 16 bases of the junction left unmatched. This CDR3 contains 16 residues. The V gene's germline CDR1 is SGHRS and CDR2 YFSETQ. Sequencing used peripheral blood. The chain is built from TRBV5-1 and TRBJ2-5; TRBD1 matches 7 bases. The sequence came from a man between 65 and 85 years old with active COVID-19. The CDR3 coding sequence is TGCGCCAGCACCGACGGGACAGCTAGCATTGGGGAGACCCAGTACTTC. As protein: CASTDGTASIGETQYF.